This T cell receptor beta chain was recorded in a study of blood T cell repertoires in COVID-19 (dated by TCRdb to the early 2020s). At the level of the whole study: Samples from collaborators originated in the United States, Italy and Spain and spanned both the acute and convalescent phases of COVID-19. Sample metadata almost always included a de-identified subject ID, COVID-19 status, age in years and sex. The material from the prospective study consisted of cDNA or gDNA derived from T cells, B-cell-depleted T cells, or PBMCs. Subjects who had been exposed to COVID-19, were actively infected with it, or had recovered from it provided the deeply sampled blood TCRbeta repertoires that made up the dataset. HLA class I and class II types, where available, came from metadata supplied by the sample provider rather than from assay-based typing. Samples were obtained from the ongoing ImmuneRACE study (first 160 participants) and from 1,254 subjects provided by 6 global collaborators. The repertoires were released in a freely available public database intended as a resource for research on the immune response to SARS-CoV-2. Study-wide findings and limitations: How much clinical and demographic metadata was included differed by source and by participant, and the metadata was provided uncurated.

This clone was detected once. Its antigen specificity is not known. Base qualities are not at hand, and no much larger clone is one base apart. Whole blood was collected in K2EDTA tubes by collaborating institutions according to the institutions' own protocols. For TCRbeta analysis, collaborators shipped samples as frozen whole blood, isolated PBMCs, or DNA extracted from either of those sample types. Cut back by 8 bases and 1 base, the V and J ends lie 13 bases apart. For CDR1 and CDR2, the germline V gene (reference sequence) lists LNHDA and SQIVND. The CDR3 runs 14 amino acids, cysteine and phenylalanine included. Only the CDR3 part of the read is kept: 42 bases, read in frame from the first base. TCRbeta CDR3 regions were amplified from genomic DNA by means of the immunoSEQ Assay, a bias-controlled multiplex PCR. Concerning the study's data processing: The number of nucleated cells in each sample was estimated from the amplification of reference gene primers within the assay. To quantify the absolute abundance of each unique TCRbeta CDR3 rearrangement, sequence reads were collapsed and filtered. For each sample, productive Simpson clonality was calculated as the square root of Simpson's diversity index over productive rearrangements. The source is immuneACCESS, and TCRdb retained only in-frame sequences with V and J called. Part of the clones is not carried over; for the studies checked, unresolved V genes explain less than half of this, and the remainder is unexplained. D and trimming come from the DNA, and the V and J calls and clone size come from that table. In all, the sample holds 200,000 to 250,000 clones, and 65% to 85% of those were seen once. Of the sample, about 13% is held by the ten largest clones.

This TCR was recovered from a human donor in a cohort sampled during active COVID-19. The material sequenced was peripheral blood. The rearranged chain carries TRBV19 and TRBJ2-3; the D region possibly corresponds to TRBD2 (5 bases align). The nucleotide sequence is given as TGTGCCAGTGGCGACCTAGCAGGCACAGATACGCAGTATTTT. Translated, it gives CASGDLAGTDTQYF.